These 30 T cell receptor beta chains were all obtained from the same sample, sequenced in a study of T cells in Graves' hyperthyroidism and ophthalmopathy. Template material for amplifying TCR beta CDR3 regions consisted of RNA transcripts. Researchers ran a first-round RT-PCR on the TCR CDR3 using the HTBI primer set. TCRdb redid the calling of the multiplex PCR reads with MiXCR, one entry per CDR3 protein. The sample holds around 610,000 distinct CDR3 sequences; over 12% are singletons and the top ten take 4.3%. The sequencing sample was made of blood. The receptors derive from a woman between 35 and 50 years old with Graves' ophthalmopathy.

This clonotype was observed many times. This rearrangement joins TRBV20-1 to TRBJ2-5, with 8 bases aligning to TRBD2. Germline V lookup: CDR1 DFQATT, CDR2 SNEGSKA (reference sequence). This CDR3 has 15 residues. V shed 0 bases, J shed 3 bases, and the junction held 6 bases outside the gene matches. The DNA for the CDR3 is TGCAGTGCTAGAGATTTTCCGGGACTAGAAGAGACCCAGTACTTC. The encoded protein is CSARDFPGLEETQYF.

V usage is TRBV18 and J usage is TRBJ2-5; D is ambiguous. Looked up from germline, CDR1 is KGHSH and CDR2 is LQKENI. V lost 3 bases, J lost 3 bases, and 8 bases lay in between. This CDR3 has 13 amino acids. The DNA of the CDR3 is TGTGCCAGCTCACCGGTTGGGGAAGAGACCCAGTACTTC. Its protein is CASSPVGEETQYF.

This clonotype was counted at least ten times. This chain connects TRBV6-1 to TRBJ1-2; TRBD1 agrees at 9 bases. The germline V gene encodes CDR1 MNHNS and CDR2 SASEGT. The CDR3 is 13 amino acids. J was trimmed by 7 bases and V by 5 bases; bases with no gene match: 5. The CDR3 sequence is CASSQTTGGGYTF. The CDR3 DNA reads TGTGCCAGCAGTCAGACGACAGGGGGTGGCTACACCTTC.

This clonotype appeared many times. The chain is built from TRBV4-1 and TRBJ1-2; D is ambiguous. Between the trimmed V and J ends, which lost 2 bases and 0 bases, there was a span of 10 bases. The CDR3 is 15 residues long. Germline values: CDR1 MGHRA, CDR2 YSYEKL. CDR3 region: CASSQFSATNYGYTF. CDR3 DNA: TGCGCCAGCAGCCAATTCTCAGCTACTAACTATGGCTACACCTTC.

This clonotype was seen ten or more times. The genes are TRBV11-1 and TRBJ1-2; possible D gene TRBD1, 6 bases. CDR3 size: 12 residues. From germline, CDR1 is SGHAT and CDR2 FQDESV (reference sequence). The V gene lost 5 bases and the J gene lost 5 bases, with 9 bases spanning the gap. The CDR3 bases are TGTGCCAGCAGCGAGAGGGGGTATGGCTACACCTTC. Encoded protein: CASSERGYGYTF.

This clonotype was detected ten times or more. The chain joins TRBV9 to TRBJ2-5; possibly TRBD2 for D (6 bases). Looked up from germline, CDR1 is SGDLS and CDR2 is YYNGEE. The ends were cut back, 1 base at V and 3 bases at J, with 7 bases in the middle. The CDR3 consists of 13 residues. The CDR3 nucleotides are TGTGCCAGCAGCGTAACTAGCAAAGAGACCCAGTACTTC. Encoded protein: CASSVTSKETQYF.

This clonotype was picked up many times. The chain recombines TRBV6-1 with TRBJ1-1; no clear D gene. This CDR3 has 13 amino acids. Trimming took off 3 bases at V and 5 bases at J, with 10 bases between the two ends. Germline CDR1 reads MNHNS; CDR2 reads SASEGT. CDR3 region: CASSEHTETEAFF. The CDR3 DNA follows: TGTGCCAGCAGTGAGCACACGGAAACTGAAGCTTTCTTT.

This clonotype appeared many times. The genes are TRBV15 and TRBJ2-2; D is unresolved. With 1 base removed from V and 0 bases from J, the gap between germline ends came to 15 bases. This CDR3 comprises 18 residues. Germline assignment: CDR1 LNHNV and CDR2 YYDKDF (reference sequence). Written as DNA, the CDR3 is TGTGCCACCAGCAGAGTACCCCCCCCTAGGCCGAACACCGGGGAGCTGTTTTTT. Its protein is CATSRVPPPRPNTGELFF.

The chain combines TRBV12-3 or TRBV12-4 with TRBJ2-7, with 8 bases lining up with TRBD2. The CDR3 is made up of 14 amino acids. The V segment lost 5 bases and the J segment 3 bases; nucleotides outside the gene matches: 6. This CDR3 is CASSQPGLDYEQYF. CDR3 coding DNA: TGTGCCAGCAGTCAGCCGGGACTAGACTACGAGCAGTACTTC.

This clonotype was detected many times. V and J are TRBV29-1 and TRBJ1-5, with 8 bases fitting TRBD1. The J segment lost 3 bases and the V segment lost 6 bases, leaving 4 bases of the junction unmatched. CDR1 and CDR2 (germline): SQVTM, ANQGSEA. The CDR3 sequence is 13 residues long. CDR3 loop: CSVKQGDNQPQHF. The CDR3 DNA follows: TGCAGCGTGAAACAGGGGGACAATCAGCCCCAGCATTTT.

The table lists this clonotype with a few counts. The V call is TRBV5-1, the J call TRBJ2-5, with 8 nucleotides matching TRBD2. Germline CDR1 reads SGHRS; CDR2 reads YFSETQ. The length of the CDR3 is 15 residues. Trimming removed 2 bases from V and 2 bases from J; junction bases left unmatched: 5. In nucleotides, the CDR3 is TGCGCCAGCAGCTTATTGGCTAGCGGGCAAGAGACCCAGTACTTC. Its protein product is CASSLLASGQETQYF.

This chain connects TRBV25-1 to TRBJ1-5, with TRBD1 identical over 7 bases. The V and J ends lost 3 bases and 1 base, in that order; junction bases with no gene match: 6. There are 16 residues in the CDR3. CDR1 is MGHDK, CDR2 SYGVNS, per germline. CDR3 in amino acids: CASSDGKDRSNQPQHF. CDR3 nucleotide sequence: TGTGCCAGCAGTGATGGAAAGGACAGGAGCAATCAGCCCCAGCATTTT.

The V gene is TRBV12-3 or TRBV12-4, the J gene TRBJ1-5, with a tentative D call TRBD1 (6 bases). Between the trimmed V and J ends, which lost 8 bases and 3 bases, there was a span of 11 bases. The CDR3 has 13 amino acids. The CDR3 DNA sequence: TGTGCCAGCCTTCAGGGGCCCAATCAGCCCCAGCATTTT. This translates into CASLQGPNQPQHF.

This clonotype was detected only a few times. The V gene is TRBV5-1, the J gene TRBJ2-7; TRBD2 might be the D (6 bases). The CDR3 contains 14 residues. The V and J ends lost 0 bases and 4 bases respectively, with 11 bases between them. In germline, CDR1 is SGHRS, CDR2 YFSETQ. CDR3: CASSLAMGGYEQYF. CDR3 in DNA: TGCGCCAGCAGCTTGGCAATGGGGGGTTACGAGCAGTACTTC. The full variable domain, in which reference TRBV5-1 and TRBJ2-7 provide the parts outside the CDR3, is KAGVTQTPRYLIKTRGQQVTLSCSPISGHRSVSWYQQTPGQGLQFLFEYFSETQRNKGNFPGRFSGRQFSNSRSEMNVSTLELGDSALYLCASSLAMGGYEQYFGPGTRLTVT.

This clonotype was seen repeatedly, ten times or more. The CDR3, as DNA: TGTGCCAGCAGTTTACGGCAACAAGCTTTCACCCAGTACTTC. This codes for CASSLRQQAFTQYF. The chain recombines TRBV12-3 or TRBV12-4 with TRBJ2-5; D unclear. This CDR3 is 14 amino acids long. Trimming removed 2 bases from V and 8 bases from J, with 15 bases in between.

This clonotype was recorded many times. This chain joins TRBV11-3 and TRBJ2-7; perhaps D is TRBD1 or TRBD2 (5 bases each). The CDR3 loop spans 15 amino acids. Germline V gene data show CDR1 as SGHNT and CDR2 as YENEEA. The V end was cut by 3 bases, the J end by 3 bases, with 15 bases between. CDR3 nucleotide sequence: TGTGCCAGCAGCTTCCGGGACGGGGCTTTCTACGAGCAGTACTTC. Amino acids: CASSFRDGAFYEQYF. The full variable domain, rest sourced from reference TRBV11-3 and TRBJ2-7, is EAGVVQSPRYKIIEKKQPVAFWCNPISGHNTLYWYLQNLGQGPELLIRYENEEAVDDSQLPKDRFSAERLKGVDSTLKIQPAELGDSAVYLCASSFRDGAFYEQYFGPGTRLTVT.

J is TRBJ2-5 and V is TRBV7-2; 7 bases are a match to TRBD2. Germline trimming cut 2 bases from V and 5 bases from J; bases unmatched to any gene: 8. This CDR3 is 15 amino acids long. Germline lookup yields CDR1 SGHTA and CDR2 FQGNSA. The CDR3 sequence: CASSLNGGSLETQYF. The CDR3 DNA reads as TGTGCCAGCAGCTTAAACGGCGGGAGTCTGGAGACCCAGTACTTC.

This clonotype has ten or more counts. J is TRBJ1-1 and V is TRBV11-2, with D hard to call. Per the germline V gene, CDR1 is SGHAT and CDR2 is FQNNGV. V lost 5 bases and J lost 0, with 13 bases in between. The CDR3 runs to 15 residues. CDR3 sequence: CASSKDRHLNTEAFF. The CDR3 DNA reads as TGTGCCAGCAGCAAAGATAGACACTTGAACACTGAAGCTTTCTTT.

This rearrangement joins TRBV19 to TRBJ2-7, with D unresolved. V gave up 7 bases and J gave up 3 bases, with 13 bases separating them. The CDR3 is 13 residues long. CDR1 is LNHDA, CDR2 SQIVND, per germline (reference sequence). CDR3 nucleotide sequence: TGTGCCAGTACCGCAGGTCCGAACTACGAGCAGTACTTC. This translates into CASTAGPNYEQYF. The full variable domain, its missing parts supplied by reference TRBV19 and TRBJ2-7, is DGGITQSPKYLFRKEGQNVTLSCEQNLNHDAMYWYRQDPGQGLRLIYYSQIVNDFQKGDIAEGYSVSREKKESFPLTVTSAQKNPTAFYLCASTAGPNYEQYFGPGTRLTVT.

The genes are TRBV6-5 and TRBJ1-3; the D gene is possibly TRBD1 (5 bases). The V and J ends lost 7 bases and 4 bases respectively, with 20 bases between them. CDR3 length: 16 residues. The germline CDR1 and CDR2 sequences are MNHEY and SVGAGI. DNA for the CDR3: TGTGCCAGCACTTCCAGGGTCGGAGGGACGGGAAACACCATATATTTT. It encodes CASTSRVGGTGNTIYF.

In its sample, this clonotype was seen a few times. The CDR3 nucleotides are TGTGCCAGCAGCCAGAACCTTCCAGGGTTGGAAAATCAGCCCCAGCATTTT. It translates to CASSQNLPGLENQPQHF. The chain has TRBV27 and TRBJ1-5, with D perhaps matching TRBD1 (5 bases). V was shortened by 6 bases and J by 4 bases, with 22 bases between the two germline ends. Germline V gene data show CDR1 as MNHEY and CDR2 as SMNVEV (reference sequence). The CDR3 extends over 17 amino acids.

This clonotype was counted many times. The V call is TRBV20-1, the J call TRBJ2-5; no definite D call. V lost 1 base and J 1 base, leaving 7 bases between the germline ends. The CDR3 sequence is 13 residues long. Germline CDR1 DFQATT, CDR2 SNEGSKA (reference sequence). The CDR3, as DNA: TGCAGTGCTAGAGTAATGCCCCAAGAGACCCAGTACTTC. This encodes CSARVMPQETQYF.

The chain joins TRBV29-1 to TRBJ2-2; D is ambiguous. Germline CDR1 is SQVTM and CDR2 is ANQGSEA. The CDR3 runs 13 residues. Trimming shortened V by 3 bases and J by 0 bases, and 5 bases separated the two germline ends. CDR3 nucleotide sequence: TGCAGCGTTGACGGGCCGAACACCGGGGAGCTGTTTTTT. Its translation: CSVDGPNTGELFF.

This clonotype was seen a few times. The chain has TRBV28 and TRBJ2-2; 8 bases are shared with TRBD1. Germline V CDR1 and CDR2: MDHEN, SYDVKM. V was pared by 5 bases and J by 0 bases, with 11 bases of the junction left unmatched. This CDR3 has 18 residues. The CDR3 nucleotides are TGTGCCAGCAGTCTAGAGGCAGGGGGCAGATCGAACACCGGGGAGCTGTTTTTT. This translates into CASSLEAGGRSNTGELFF.

On this clonotype: As the CDR3 is not closed by the conserved phenylalanine or tryptophan, this likely results from a read error. The chain employs TRBV11-2 and TRBJ1-1, with D possibly matching TRBD1 (5 bases). CDR1 SGHAT and CDR2 FQNNGV come from the germline V gene. This CDR3 is built from 13 residues. Trimming shortened V by 6 bases and J by 0 bases, and 8 bases separated the two germline ends. CDR3 loop: CASRATVNTEAFL. The CDR3 DNA reads as TGTGCCAGCAGGGCGACAGTGAACACTGAAGCTTTCCTT.

In its sample, this clonotype was seen many times. This sequence joins TRBV28 and TRBJ1-2; D is undetermined. The germline CDR1 and CDR2 sequences are MDHEN and SYDVKM. This CDR3 has 13 amino acids. Trimming took off 7 bases at V and 3 bases at J, with 12 bases between the two ends. The CDR3 DNA reads as TGTGCCAGCACCTTAAGTCCGGACTATGGCTACACCTTC. It encodes CASTLSPDYGYTF.

This clonotype was detected ten times or more. The chain employs TRBV7-2 and TRBJ2-7, with D maybe TRBD2 (6 bases). The V end was cut by 5 bases, the J end by 0 bases, with 14 bases between. Germline V gene sequence: CDR1 SGHTA, CDR2 FQGNSA. The length of the CDR3 is 15 residues. Here the CDR3 reads CASSAYAGFSYEQYF. CDR3 nucleotide sequence: TGTGCCAGCAGCGCCTACGCGGGGTTCTCCTACGAGCAGTACTTC.

This clonotype has a count of ten or more. The rearrangement links TRBV4-2 to TRBJ2-2; either TRBD1 or TRBD2 may supply D (6 bases each). Trimming took off 0 bases at V and 6 bases at J, with 14 bases between the two ends. The germline V gene has CDR1 LGHNA and CDR2 YNFKEQ. The CDR3 covers 16 residues. The CDR3 loop is CASSQEWGAGAGELFF. The CDR3 nucleotides read TGTGCCAGCAGCCAAGAGTGGGGGGCTGGGGCCGGGGAGCTGTTTTTT.

There are many counts of this clonotype. This sequence joins TRBV12-3 or TRBV12-4 and TRBJ2-7; 14 bases are a match to TRBD2. The V and J ends lost 6 bases and 7 bases, in that order; junction bases with no gene match: 8. This CDR3 contains 15 residues. The CDR3 is CASSKTSGRANEQYF. As DNA, the CDR3 is TGTGCCAGCAGCAAGACTAGCGGGAGGGCCAATGAGCAGTACTTC.

This clonotype has ten or more counts. V usage is TRBV29-1 and J usage is TRBJ2-2; D gene ambiguous. This CDR3 comprises 13 residues. Germline-derived CDR1 and CDR2 are SQVTM and ANQGSEA. The V end lost 3 bases, the J end lost 8 bases, and 13 bases lay between the germline ends. The CDR3 bases are TGCAGCGTTGAGGAGTTTGTGGGGGGGGAGCTGTTTTTT. Translated: CSVEEFVGGELFF.